One and the same sample provided the 3 T cell receptor beta chains below, sequenced in a study of blood T cell repertoires in COVID-19. The table came from immunoSEQ multiplex PCR; TCRdb's copy has only in-frame clones and leaves some out. The table includes some 180,000 clones, approximately 85% detected once. What was sequenced was peripheral blood. These receptors came from a woman aged 55-75 years with acute or convalescent COVID-19.

The rearrangement links TRBV2 to TRBJ2-7, with a tentative D call TRBD2 (8 bases). The CDR3 covers 13 residues. V was pared by 8 bases and J by 2 bases, with 13 bases between. From germline, CDR1 is SNHLY and CDR2 FYNNEI. Written as DNA, the CDR3 is TGTGCCAGCCGGGAGGGGGCAGCCTACGAGCAGTACGTC. It translates to CASREGAAYEQYV.

The chain uses TRBV29-1 and TRBJ2-2; 7 nucleotides align to TRBD1. V gave up 7 bases and J gave up 2 bases; unmatched junction bases: 10. CDR3 length equals 15 residues. Germline V gene lookup returns CDR1 SQVTM and CDR2 ANQGSEA. Here the CDR3 reads CSALRGQSNTGELFF. The DNA for the CDR3 is TGCAGCGCCCTGAGGGGACAGAGTAACACCGGGGAGCTGTTTTTT.

The V call is TRBV5-1, the J call TRBJ2-7, with 10 bases identical to TRBD2. The germline V gene has CDR1 SGHRS and CDR2 YFSETQ. The length of the CDR3 is 18 residues. Trimming cost V 0 bases and J 0 bases; bases outside gene matches: 9. CDR3: CASSLEVSGRHSSYEQYF. CDR3 DNA sequence: TGCGCCAGCAGCTTGGAGGTTAGCGGGAGGCACAGCTCCTACGAGCAGTACTTC.